This T cell receptor beta chain is from a study of spatial heterogeneity in lung cancer. At the level of the study: Each distinct TCR and UMI combination averaged more than ten appearances in raw reads. Study outcomes and limitations: Ubiquitous, expanded tumor-derived TCRs were more frequently observed in blood at resection than at follow-up.

Time point of the sample: sample taken at primary tumor resection. Whole RNA was taken from tumor, nontumor lung or frozen PBMC; it was then sequenced unsorted. CDR1 and CDR2 from the germline V gene are DFQATT and SNEGSKA (reference sequence). The V segment lost 4 bases and the J segment 5 bases; nucleotides outside the gene matches: 4. The CDR3 loop spans 14 amino acids. Via MiXCR, TCRdb re-called the 5' RACE reads, giving one row per CDR3 protein. Among 9,000 to 13,000 distinct CDR3 sequences listed, approximately 24% were seen once. This clonotype has ten or more counts. Its cognate antigen is unknown.

This TCR came from a female donor with early-stage non-small cell lung cancer. This chain joins TRBV20-1 and TRBJ2-5; 13 nucleotides agree with TRBD2. The sequencing here drew on PBMCs, taken at surgery. The CDR3 DNA sequence: TGCAGTGCTACACGGACTAGCGGGAGTGAGACCCAGTACTTC. Translating gives CSATRTSGSETQYF.